A single sample gave rise to the 28 T cell receptor beta chains below, sequenced in a study of T cells after yellow fever vaccination. TCRdb ran MiXCR on the 5' RACE reads and lists one entry per CDR3 protein. The sample lists some 170,000 distinct CDR3 sequences, around 9% occurring once. Sequencing was performed on CD8+ T cells sorted from PBMCs, taken 45 days after the yellow fever booster vaccination. Receptors originate from a young man who received the YFV17D yellow fever vaccine.

This clonotype was seen a handful of times. The J gene is TRBJ2-3, the V gene TRBV6-1; D unresolved. Germline-derived CDR1 and CDR2 are MNHNS and SASEGT. V was pared by 1 base and J by 0 bases, with 5 bases between. The CDR3 totals 14 residues. The CDR3 sequence is CASSEVGSTDTQYF. The CDR3 coding sequence is TGTGCCAGCAGTGAAGTGGGCAGCACAGATACGCAGTATTTT.

A few counts support this clonotype. The chain employs TRBV6-6 and TRBJ1-1, with D possibly matching TRBD1 (5 bases). CDR1 is MNHNY and CDR2 is SVGAGI in the germline V gene (reference sequence). Trimming shortened V by 0 bases and J by 8 bases, and 13 bases separated the two germline ends. This CDR3 region has 14 residues. DNA of the CDR3: TGTGCCAGCAGTTACTCTTCAACAGGTTCCGAAGCTTTCTTT. Protein product: CASSYSSTGSEAFF.

The gene calls are TRBV7-2 and TRBJ2-7, with unresolved D. V was trimmed by 4 bases and J by 4 bases, leaving 5 bases between them. CDR1 SGHTA and CDR2 FQGNSA come from the germline V gene. The CDR3 totals 11 residues. CDR3 in amino acids: CASSSYYEQYF. CDR3 nucleotides: TGTGCCAGCAGCTCGTATTACGAGCAGTACTTC. The full variable domain, with the rest looked up from reference TRBV7-2 and TRBJ2-7, is GAGVSQSPSNKVTEKGKDVELRCDPISGHTALYWYRQSLGQGLEFLIYFQGNSAPDKSGLPSDRFSAERTGGSVSTLTIQRTQQEDSAVYLCASSSYYEQYFGPGTRLTVT.

This chain joins TRBV21-1 and TRBJ2-2; the D call of TRBD1 is as the table states it, not checked on the DNA. TRBV21-1 is classified as a pseudogene. This CDR3 has 18 residues. The CDR3 loop is CASSITPLRGEYTGELFF. In nucleotides, the CDR3 is TGTGCCAGCAGCATCACCCCCCTGAGAGGGGAATACACCGGGGAGCTGTTTTTT.

This clonotype was counted only a few times. The chain recombines TRBV6-6 with TRBJ2-5, with D hard to call. Germline CDR1 MNHNY, CDR2 SVGAGI (reference sequence). The CDR3 has 13 amino acids. V was trimmed by 7 bases and J by 0 bases, leaving 9 bases between them. The CDR3 is CASTLGNQETQYF. CDR3 in DNA: TGTGCCAGCACCCTAGGGAACCAAGAGACCCAGTACTTC.

A few counts support this clonotype. The chain uses TRBV5-1 and TRBJ2-5; D gene ambiguous. This CDR3 is built from 14 residues. Looked up from germline, CDR1 is SGHRS and CDR2 is YFSETQ. V lost 0 bases to trimming and J lost 5 bases, with 11 bases between them. In DNA form, the CDR3 reads TGCGCCAGCAGCTTGGGACGGCCCTTGGAGACCCAGTACTTC. This translates into CASSLGRPLETQYF.

The chain is built from TRBV24-1 and TRBJ2-1; D is undetermined. V lost 3 bases and J 7 bases, leaving 6 bases between the germline ends. In germline, CDR1 is KGHDR, CDR2 SFDVKD. The CDR3 loop spans 12 amino acids. CDR3 region: CATSDQENEQFF. CDR3 nucleotides: TGTGCCACCAGTGATCAGGAGAATGAGCAGTTCTTC.

This clonotype occurred a few times. The rearrangement uses TRBV27 and TRBJ2-3, with D possibly matching TRBD1 (5 bases). CDR3 length: 17 amino acids. Looked up from germline, CDR1 is MNHEY and CDR2 is SMNVEV (reference sequence). Between the trimmed V and J ends, which lost 5 bases and 2 bases, there was a span of 20 bases. CDR3 coding DNA: TGTGCCAGCAGTAGTACTCAGACAGACATCTTCACAGATACGCAGTATTTT. Its translation is CASSSTQTDIFTDTQYF.

This chain joins TRBV2 and TRBJ1-2, with 7 bases aligning to TRBD1. Germline V gene lookup returns CDR1 SNHLY and CDR2 FYNNEI. The ends lost 8 bases at V and 5 bases at J; junction bases unmatched: 8. The length of the CDR3 is 13 residues. The chain's CDR3 is CASVGQDPYGYTF. The CDR3 bases are TGTGCCAGCGTCGGACAGGACCCTTATGGCTACACCTTC.

The J gene is TRBJ2-2, the V gene TRBV6-6; possible D gene TRBD1, 5 bases. The length of the CDR3 is 14 residues. Looked up from germline, CDR1 is MNHNY and CDR2 is SVGAGI (reference sequence). The V gene lost 8 bases and the J gene lost 8 bases, with 18 bases spanning the gap. The CDR3 nucleotides are TGTGCCAGCGACGTGGGGCCTTGGGCTGGGGAGCTGTTTTTT. It encodes CASDVGPWAGELFF.

The chain employs TRBV16 and TRBJ2-1; 8 bases agree with TRBD1. With 3 bases clipped from V and 7 bases from J, the junction kept 5 bases outside the gene matches. Germline V gives CDR1 KGHSY, CDR2 FQNENV. The CDR3 length is 14 residues. The CDR3 DNA follows: TGTGCCAGCAGCCATCGGACAGGGATAAATGAGCAGTTCTTC. This encodes CASSHRTGINEQFF.

Only a few counts were recorded for this clonotype. The rearrangement links TRBV28 to TRBJ2-7, with 7 bases aligning to TRBD1. This CDR3 region has 13 residues. From germline, CDR1 is MDHEN and CDR2 SYDVKM. With 6 bases clipped from V and 2 bases from J, the junction kept 4 bases outside the gene matches. DNA for the CDR3: TGTGCCAGCAGGCTGGGACAGACCTACGAGCAGTACGTC. It specifies CASRLGQTYEQYV.

The V gene is TRBV9, the J gene TRBJ2-7; D is possibly TRBD2 (5 bases). The CDR3 runs to 14 residues. Germline V gives CDR1 SGDLS, CDR2 YYNGEE. The V gene lost 0 bases and the J gene lost 7 bases, with 14 bases spanning the gap. In DNA form, the CDR3 reads TGTGCCAGCAGCGTAGAGCCAACCTCGGGAGAGCAGTACTTC. This codes for CASSVEPTSGEQYF.

This rearrangement joins TRBV4-3 to TRBJ2-4, with D possibly TRBD1 on 5 matching bases. This CDR3 has 15 residues. V lost 3 bases to trimming and J lost 6 bases, with 15 bases between them. Germline V gives CDR1 LGHNA, CDR2 YSLEER. Here the CDR3 reads CASSQDRARGNIQYF. CDR3 sequence (DNA): TGCGCCAGCAGCCAGGATAGGGCAAGGGGAAACATTCAGTACTTC.

The chain recombines TRBV11-2 with TRBJ1-6; 8 bases line up with TRBD1. Germline CDR1 and CDR2: SGHAT and FQNNGV. The CDR3 totals 15 residues. V lost 5 bases and J lost 7; bases outside the gene matches: 7. As DNA, the CDR3 is TGTGCCAGCAGCGAATCGACAGGGGTGAATTCACCCCTCCACTTT. This gives the protein CASSESTGVNSPLHF.

The sample holds a few counts of this clonotype. This rearrangement joins TRBV4-1 to TRBJ1-5; TRBD1 matches 8 bases. Trimming took 4 bases from V and 4 from J; bases not matched to a gene: 12. The germline V gene encodes CDR1 MGHRA and CDR2 YSYEKL. The CDR3 runs 17 residues. The CDR3 coding sequence is TGCGCCAGCAGCCCAGATGGACAGGGCTCCGGAAATCAGCCCCAGCATTTT. Its translation is CASSPDGQGSGNQPQHF.

There are a few counts of this clonotype. CDR3 amino acids: CASSPWDRGNQPQHF. The DNA of the CDR3 is TGTGCCAGCAGTCCATGGGACAGGGGAAATCAGCCCCAGCATTTT. This sequence joins TRBV27 and TRBJ1-5, with 10 bases identical to TRBD1. The J segment lost 4 bases and the V segment lost 5 bases, leaving 5 bases of the junction unmatched. The CDR3 is 15 amino acids. From germline, CDR1 is MNHEY and CDR2 SMNVEV (reference sequence).

The genes are TRBV5-4 and TRBJ2-1; 11 nucleotides agree with TRBD2. CDR3 length: 15 amino acids. Losses at the gene ends were 4 bases for V and 5 bases for J; bases not matched to a gene: 5. The V gene's germline CDR1 is SGHNT and CDR2 YYREEE (reference sequence). CDR3 coding DNA: TGTGCCAGCAGCGCCGTAGCGGGGGGGGACAATGAGCAGTTCTTC. Residues: CASSAVAGGDNEQFF.

This clonotype has a handful of counts. This chain links TRBV27 with TRBJ2-3, with TRBD1 matching over 12 bases. CDR3 length equals 19 residues. V dropped 6 bases and J dropped 6; count of bases not matched to a gene: 19. Germline assignment: CDR1 MNHEY and CDR2 SMNVEV (reference sequence). The CDR3 nucleotides read TGTGCCAGCAGGCCGTGGGGGGACAGGGGGCTTATCACATGGGATACGCAGTATTTT. Its protein product is CASRPWGDRGLITWDTQYF.

This clonotype was recorded many times. The V call is TRBV5-4, the J call TRBJ2-1; D is uncertain. The CDR3 is 13 residues long. Trimming removed 5 bases from V and 8 bases from J, with 14 bases in between. CDR1 is SGHNT, CDR2 YYREEE, per germline (reference sequence). The DNA for the CDR3 is TGTGCCAGCAGTGAACAGTTCAAGGATGAGCAGTTCTTC. The encoded protein is CASSEQFKDEQFF.

This clonotype was recorded many times. This chain links TRBV10-3 with TRBJ2-7, with D possibly called TRBD1 or TRBD2 (6 bases each). Germline loops: CDR1 ENHRY, CDR2 SYGVKD. V was clipped by 3 bases and J by 2 bases, with 11 bases between them. CDR3 size: 14 residues. CDR3 protein: CAISDGGSAYEQYF. The CDR3, as DNA: TGTGCCATCAGTGACGGGGGCAGCGCCTACGAGCAGTACTTC.

This clonotype was seen more than once but under ten times. This chain uses TRBV6-1 with TRBJ2-7; D perhaps matches TRBD2 (6 bases). Germline loops: CDR1 MNHNS, CDR2 SASEGT. V lost 3 bases and J lost 7, with 19 bases in between. The CDR3 has 15 residues. The CDR3 loop is CASSEVSGPSREQYF. CDR3 nucleotide sequence: TGTGCCAGCAGTGAGGTTAGCGGCCCTTCAAGGGAGCAGTACTTC.

This clonotype was seen many times. The rearrangement joins TRBV7-9 to TRBJ1-2; tentatively, D is TRBD1 (5 bases). In germline, CDR1 is SEHNR, CDR2 FQNEAQ (reference sequence). This CDR3 spans 15 amino acids. With 3 bases removed from V and 1 base from J, the gap between germline ends came to 12 bases. The CDR3 sequence is CASSLDDSSNYGYTF. CDR3 DNA: TGTGCCAGCAGCTTGGACGACAGTAGTAACTATGGCTACACCTTC.

This clonotype occurred a few times. The chain joins TRBV7-2 to TRBJ2-7; D might be TRBD2 (5 bases). Germline V CDR1 and CDR2: SGHTA, FQGNSA. Trimming removed 3 bases at V and 3 bases at J, with 9 bases between. The CDR3 loop spans 13 amino acids. The CDR3 spells CASSFATSYEQYF. The DNA of the CDR3 is TGTGCCAGCAGCTTCGCAACTAGCTACGAGCAGTACTTC.

The chain carries TRBV6-5 and TRBJ2-3; TRBD1 might be the D (6 bases). V lost 0 bases, J lost 1 base, and 14 bases lay in between. Germline assignment: CDR1 MNHEY and CDR2 SVGAGI. This CDR3 has 17 residues. As DNA, the CDR3 is TGTGCCAGCAGTTACTCCTCTACAGGGTCTCGCACAGATACGCAGTATTTT. Protein: CASSYSSTGSRTDTQYF.

This clonotype was detected only a few times. The chain joins TRBV5-4 to TRBJ2-7; D may be TRBD1 (6 bases). This CDR3 comprises 13 residues. V dropped 4 bases and J dropped 1 base, with 9 bases sitting between them. The germline gives CDR1 SGHNT, CDR2 YYREEE (reference sequence). CDR3: CASSVQGSYEQYF. The CDR3 DNA follows: TGTGCCAGCAGCGTACAGGGTTCCTACGAGCAGTACTTC.

This clonotype was picked up many times. The chain recombines TRBV4-2 with TRBJ2-5, with TRBD2 identical over 7 bases. V shed 6 bases and J 1 base; nucleotides not matched to a gene: 2. Germline V lookup: CDR1 LGHNA, CDR2 YNFKEQ. This CDR3 spans 13 amino acids. CDR3 residues: CASSTSAQETQYF. CDR3 DNA: TGTGCCAGCAGTACTAGCGCCCAAGAGACCCAGTACTTC.

This clonotype has a count of ten or more. CDR3: CSAIQSTYEQYF. The DNA for the CDR3 is TGCAGCGCGATACAGTCAACCTACGAGCAGTACTTC. The genes are TRBV29-1 and TRBJ2-7; D unresolved. This CDR3 has 12 amino acids. The V gene lost 7 bases and the J gene lost 2 bases, with 12 bases spanning the gap. Germline-derived CDR1 and CDR2 are SQVTM and ANQGSEA.